One sample yielded the 11 T cell receptor beta chains listed below, sequenced in a study of CD8 T cells in Susac syndrome. RNA was extracted with the RNeasy kit, and a quantity of about 0.45 to 1 ug was reverse transcribed using random hexamers. Each CDR3 protein gets one entry after TCRdb re-called the immunoSEQ multiplex PCR reads with MiXCR. The sample shows some 150,000 distinct CDR3 sequences, 95% to 96% of them seen only once. The sequenced sample consisted of CD8+ T cells from PBMCs. All receptors come from a human donor with multiple sclerosis.

The rearrangement links TRBV4-2 to TRBJ2-7, with TRBD1 matching over 10 bases. V lost 7 bases and J lost 2; bases outside the gene matches: 5. Germline-derived CDR1 and CDR2 are LGHNA and YNFKEQ. There are 14 residues in the CDR3. CDR3 in amino acids: CASTAGTGAYEQYF. For the CDR3, the DNA is TGTGCCAGCACCGCAGGGACAGGGGCCTACGAGCAGTACTTC.

The chain carries TRBV14 and TRBJ2-1; the D gene is possibly TRBD2 (5 bases). This CDR3 has 14 amino acids. Trimming pared 4 bases from V and 9 bases from J, leaving 16 bases between. Per the germline V gene, CDR1 is SGHDN and CDR2 is FVKESK. CDR3 in amino acids: CASSPSDTRVEQFF. CDR3 nucleotide sequence: TGTGCCAGCAGCCCTTCAGATACTAGGGTTGAGCAGTTCTTC.

The chain uses TRBV30 and TRBJ2-7; TRBD2 is a possible D gene (5 bases). Germline V gives CDR1 GTSNPN, CDR2 SVGIG (reference sequence). The CDR3 totals 11 residues. The V and J ends lost 1 base and 7 bases respectively, with 8 bases between them. The CDR3 region has the DNA TGTGCCTGGAGTGGCGGAGGAGAGCAGTACTTC. This translates into CAWSGGGEQYF.

J is TRBJ2-3 and V is TRBV7-9; no reliable D call. The V end was cut by 3 bases, the J end by 4 bases, with 8 bases between. CDR1 is SEHNR, CDR2 FQNEAQ, per germline (reference sequence). This CDR3 contains 13 residues. The CDR3 region is CASSFYVSDTQYF. The DNA of the CDR3 is TGTGCCAGCAGCTTCTACGTATCAGATACGCAGTATTTT.

This clonotype was observed a single time. The rearrangement uses TRBV7-2 and TRBJ2-5; D not certain. The V end lost 3 bases, the J end lost 0 bases, and 8 bases lay between the germline ends. The CDR3 extends over 14 amino acids. Germline V gives CDR1 SGHTA, CDR2 FQGNSA. The CDR3 sequence is CASSFPGYQETQYF. In nucleotides, the CDR3 is TGTGCCAGCAGCTTCCCCGGGTACCAAGAGACCCAGTACTTC.

This clonotype was found once. The J gene is TRBJ2-7, the V gene TRBV2, with 7 nucleotides matching TRBD1. The length of the CDR3 is 13 residues. Germline CDR1 SNHLY, CDR2 FYNNEI. The V segment lost 7 bases and the J segment 3 bases; nucleotides outside the gene matches: 6. This chain's CDR3 is CASNGQVHYEQYF. Here the CDR3 DNA reads TGTGCCAGCAACGGACAGGTCCACTACGAGCAGTACTTC.

This clonotype was recorded once. The DNA for the CDR3 is TGTGCCTGGAGTGTAGGGACAGGGCCCTACGAGCAGTACTTC. Translated: CAWSVGTGPYEQYF. The chain employs TRBV30 and TRBJ2-7, with 9 bases aligning to TRBD1. From germline, CDR1 is GTSNPN and CDR2 SVGIG (reference sequence). The CDR3 consists of 14 residues. The J segment lost 2 bases and the V segment lost 0 bases, leaving 2 bases of the junction unmatched.

The gene calls are TRBV9 and TRBJ1-2; 8 bases agree with TRBD1. Germline lookup yields CDR1 SGDLS and CDR2 YYNGEE. Unmatched junction bases numbered 7, after V lost 4 bases and J lost 5 bases. The CDR3 is 14 residues long. The CDR3 loop is CASSLRDRSYGYTF. The CDR3 DNA sequence: TGTGCCAGCAGCCTCAGGGACAGGAGTTATGGCTACACCTTC.

This sequence joins TRBV20-1 and TRBJ2-5; D is unclear. Trimming took off 3 bases at V and 10 bases at J, with 15 bases between the two ends. Germline CDR1 DFQATT, CDR2 SNEGSKA (reference sequence). The CDR3 runs 12 residues. The CDR3 loop reads CSARDGPDLQYF. The CDR3 DNA follows: TGCAGTGCTAGGGACGGTCCGGATCTCCAGTACTTC.

The chain employs TRBV21-1 and TRBJ1-2. TRBV21-1 corresponds to a pseudogene. The CDR3 runs 9 residues. The CDR3 coding sequence is TGTGCCAGCAGCTGCTCTCACACCTTC. Protein sequence: CASSCSHTF.

The chain joins TRBV6-4 to TRBJ2-2; D is perhaps TRBD2 (5 bases). Trimming left V 0 bases short and J 6 bases short, with 5 bases between. This CDR3 has 13 amino acids. Germline lookup yields CDR1 MRHNA and CDR2 SNTAGT. CDR3 sequence (DNA): TGTGCCAGCAGTGACTCGGACTCCGGGGAGCTGTTTTTT. Encoded protein: CASSDSDSGELFF.